This T cell receptor beta chain was observed in a study of cytomegalovirus exposure and HLA in healthy donors. This clone was seen only a few times. A multiplex PCR was run with 60 Vbeta primers and 13 Jbeta primers. Some clones are missing from TCRdb's copy, which holds only in-frame ones; the method was immunoSEQ multiplex PCR. The sample carries about 150,000 clones, 75% to 90% recorded once. V was clipped by 5 bases and J by 6 bases, with 8 bases between them. Per germline, CDR1 MDHEN and CDR2 SYDVKM. The CDR3 contains 11 residues. The source of this sequence is a young woman in good health and CMV-seronegative. The rearrangement uses TRBV28 and TRBJ2-7; D is ambiguous. The material sequenced was PBMCs. CDR3 bases: TGTGCCAGCAGTCCCTTCCTCGAGCAGTACTTC. It is translated as CASSPFLEQYF.